This T cell receptor (beta chain) was retrieved from a study of metastatic and nonmetastatic thyroid tumors (dated by TCRdb to 2018 to 2020). A note on the overall study: For patients with malignant and with benign thyroid disease, the researchers compared repertoires between peripheral blood samples and tumor or nodule tissue samples. What the work shows at the level of the full study, not this receptor alone: In both blood and tumor samples, TCR beta diversity was reported to be significantly higher in malignant tumors than in benign nodules.

This clone was seen at least ten times. No antigen is known for it. No base-level quality is on record; no much larger clone is a single base apart. The library was obtained by PCR. TCRdb shows the sequencer as Illumina HiSeq 4000. High-throughput sequencing was used to profile the CDR3 region of the TCR beta-chain in every patient. Processing in the source paper ran as follows. A classifier to discriminate distant-metastatic papillary thyroid cancer patients was built from CDR3 differences across clinicopathological groups. The Shannon index was used to measure repertoire diversity, and the Morisita-Horn index was used to measure how similar tumor and blood repertoires were. Through fastp at Q25 and MiXCR, TCRdb rebuilt clones from the public reads, retaining in-frame beta chains. The V and J calls come from TCRdb's annotation, not from the publication. Across this sample there are approximately 40,000 clones, with 20% to 25% seen only once. Around 15% of the sample comes from the top ten.

No patient had received any treatment before thyroid surgery. The study retrospectively analysed patient clinical samples collected from about 2012 to 2019 using T-cell receptor beta sequencing. The sample was blood. This receptor was taken from a female donor with papillary thyroid cancer or a benign thyroid nodule (not recorded which). Some clones in this sample may be carry-over from other donors' samples.

CDR3 region: CASSLAQSGNIEAFF. In nucleotide form, the sequence is TGTGCCAGCAGCTTAGCTCAGTCAGGGAATATTGAAGCTTTCTTT. The rearrangement joined TRBV11-3 to TRBJ1-1; TRBD1 could be the D gene, as 5 bases match. V and J lose 1 base and 7 bases, and a span of 16 bases separates them. From a lookup of the germline V gene, CDR1 and CDR2 are SGHNT and YENEEA. The CDR3, from cysteine to phenylalanine, totals 15 residues. The read is trimmed to its CDR3 DNA, 45 bases read in frame from base 1.